These T cell receptor beta chains were read from a single sample in a study of radiation and T cells in renal cell carcinoma. The assay was immunoSEQ multiplex PCR, and TCRdb's table has in-frame clones only and misses some. The sample carries about 90,000 clones, roughly 84% recorded once. Specimen: blood, collected from a patient whose treatment included radiotherapy and nephrectomy. These receptors were taken from a man between 60 and 70 years old with renal cell carcinoma. Both conserved end residues are part of each CDR3. The D gene is left open where the match is weak. Only some rows state a clone size, as once, few, many or a class for expanded clones.

CDR3 protein | CDR3 DNA | J gene | D gene | clone size | V gene | CDR3 length
CAIRGAGAEAFF | TGTGCCATCCGGGGGGCAGGGGCTGAAGCTTTCTTT | TRBJ1-1 | - | - | TRBV28 | 12
CASSPETGELFF | TGTGCCAGCAGCCCGGAGACCGGGGAGCTGTTTTTT | TRBJ2-2 | - | - | TRBV5-5 | 12
CASSLMGNEQFF | TGTGCCAGCAGCTTAATGGGAAATGAGCAGTTCTTC | TRBJ2-1 | - | - | TRBV11-2 | 12
CASSLVGGEQYF | TGTGCCAGCAGCTTAGTAGGGGGCGAGCAGTACTTC | TRBJ2-7 | - | - | TRBV11-2 | 12
CASSIGQEINYGYTF | TGTGCCAGTAGTATAGGACAGGAAATCAACTATGGCTACACCTTC | TRBJ1-2 | - | - | TRBV19 | 15
CASTNRQGKYGYTF | TGTGCCAGCACAAATCGACAGGGAAAATATGGCTACACCTTC | TRBJ1-2 | TRBD1 | - | TRBV28 | 14
CASSPAGSTNEKLFF | TGTGCCAGCTCACCCGCAGGGAGCACTAATGAAAAACTGTTTTTT | TRBJ1-4 | - | - | TRBV18 | 15
CASSSTGRNSLNTYEQYF | TGCGCCAGCAGCTCAACGGGAAGGAACAGCCTAAATACCTACGAGCAGTACTTC | TRBJ2-7 | - | - | TRBV5-1 | 18
CASSQEGRQPQHF | TGCGCCAGCAGCCAGGAGGGACGTCAGCCCCAGCATTTT | TRBJ1-5 | - | - | TRBV4-1 | 13
CATSRDRGASTDTQYF | TGTGCCACCAGCAGAGATCGAGGGGCTAGCACAGATACGCAGTATTTT | TRBJ2-3 | - | few | TRBV15 | 16
CASSLEGLGAAMPEAFF | TGCGCCAGCAGCTTGGAGGGTTTGGGGGCCGCTATGCCTGAAGCTTTCTTT | TRBJ1-1 | - | - | TRBV5-1 | 17
CAISEPSVGTDTQYF | TGTGCCATCAGTGAGCCGAGCGTGGGCACAGATACGCAGTATTTT | TRBJ2-3 | - | - | TRBV10-3 | 15
CASSLESSRQGIYGYTF | TGTGCCAGCAGCTTAGAATCTTCGAGACAGGGGATCTATGGCTACACCTTC | TRBJ1-2 | TRBD1 | - | TRBV7-2 | 17
CASSPEQGINQWTQYF | TGCGCCAGCAGCCCGGAACAGGGGATTAATCAGTGGACCCAGTACTTC | TRBJ2-5 | TRBD1 | - | TRBV4-1 | 16
CASSSVGASGTQETQYF | TGTGCCAGCAGCTCCGTGGGGGCTAGCGGGACACAAGAGACCCAGTACTTC | TRBJ2-5 | TRBD2 | few | TRBV5-4 | 17
CASRSSGPNQPQHF | TGTGCCAGCAGGTCCTCTGGGCCCAATCAGCCCCAGCATTTT | TRBJ1-5 | - | - | TRBV28 | 14
CASSLPQGLGANVLTF | TGTGCCAGTAGTTTACCACAGGGCCTTGGGGCCAACGTCCTGACTTTC | TRBJ2-6 | - | few | TRBV19 | 16
CASSSGLANYEQYF | TGTGCCAGCAGCTCGGGACTAGCTAACTACGAGCAGTACTTC | TRBJ2-7 | TRBD2 | - | TRBV7-2 | 14
CASSLKGAGGTGELFF | TGTGCCAGCAGCTTAAAGGGGGCAGGGGGCACCGGGGAGCTGTTTTTT | TRBJ2-2 | TRBD1 | - | TRBV7-3 | 16
CASSPSRTSGRDEQYF | TGTGCCAGCAGCCCTAGCCGGACTAGCGGGAGGGATGAGCAGTACTTC | TRBJ2-7 | TRBD2 | - | TRBV5-4 | 16
CASSHGTSGSPDTQYF | TGCGCCAGCAGCCATGGGACTAGCGGGAGCCCAGATACGCAGTATTTT | TRBJ2-3 | TRBD2 | once | TRBV4-3 | 16
CASSFGLTGAEGELFF | TGTGCCAGCAGCTTCGGTCTTACGGGAGCGGAGGGGGAGCTGTTTTTT | TRBJ2-2 | - | - | TRBV7-9 | 16
CASSEGGTEYTF | TGTGCCAGCAGTGAAGGGGGGACGGAATACACCTTC | TRBJ1-2 | - | few | TRBV2 | 12
CASSLGQAGQPQHF | TGCGCCAGCAGCTTGGGGCAGGCAGGGCAGCCCCAGCATTTT | TRBJ1-5 | - | - | TRBV5-1 | 14
CASSLEGGRGETQYF | TGTGCCAGCAGCTTAGAAGGGGGAAGGGGAGAGACCCAGTACTTC | TRBJ2-5 | - | - | TRBV11-1 | 15
CASKGGQGDYNEQFF | TGTGCCAGCAAAGGGGGACAGGGGGACTACAATGAGCAGTTCTTC | TRBJ2-1 | TRBD1 | - | TRBV7-8 | 15
CASSPIPPGQRNEQFF | TGTGCCAGCAGCCCCATCCCACCGGGACAAAGGAATGAGCAGTTCTTC | TRBJ2-1 | - | - | TRBV7-3 | 16
CASSLSYPGTDTQYF | TGTGCCAGCAGCCTCTCCTACCCCGGCACAGATACGCAGTATTTT | TRBJ2-3 | - | - | TRBV4-2 | 15
CASSYGQGPYEQYF | TGTGCCAGCAGTTACGGACAGGGTCCCTACGAGCAGTACTTC | TRBJ2-7 | TRBD1 | - | TRBV6-5 | 14
CASSQDLGAGAYNEQFF | TGCGCCAGCAGCCAAGATCTGGGAGCGGGAGCCTACAATGAGCAGTTCTTC | TRBJ2-1 | TRBD2 | - | TRBV4-3 | 17
CASRPGQGRNTEAFF | TGTGCCAGCCGTCCGGGACAGGGTAGGAACACTGAAGCTTTCTTT | TRBJ1-1 | TRBD1 | - | TRBV19 | 15
CASSLPGAGNTIYF | TGCGCCAGCAGCTTGCCAGGGGCCGGAAACACCATATATTTT | TRBJ1-3 | - | - | TRBV5-1 | 14
CASTAGGTEQFF | TGTGCCAGTACCGCGGGGGGGACTGAGCAGTTCTTC | TRBJ2-1 | TRBD2 | - | TRBV19 | 12
CASSQGGAGDQPQHF | TGCGCCAGCAGCCAAGGGGGGGCGGGGGATCAGCCCCAGCATTTT | TRBJ1-5 | - | - | TRBV4-1 | 15
CASSLVGAPLNF | TGTGCCAGCAGCTTAGTGGGGGCTCCTCTAAACTTC | TRBJ2-7 | - | many | TRBV7-2 | 12
CASSHLTSIEQFF | TGTGCCAGCAGCCATCTCACGAGCATTGAGCAGTTCTTC | TRBJ2-1 | - | - | TRBV27 | 13
CASSWDSVRGTQYF | TGCGCCAGCAGCTGGGACTCAGTGCGGGGTACGCAGTATTTT | TRBJ2-3 | - | - | TRBV5-1 | 14
CATSRERTGGETQYF | TGTGCCACCAGCAGAGAGAGGACAGGGGGAGAGACCCAGTACTTC | TRBJ2-5 | TRBD1 | once | TRBV15 | 15
CASSLNDEQFF | TGTGCCAGCAGCTTGAACGATGAGCAGTTCTTC | TRBJ2-1 | - | - | TRBV5-4 | 11
CASSLHRSKTGSSPYEQYF | TGCGCCAGCAGCTTGCACCGTTCGAAAACAGGAAGTAGTCCCTACGAGCAGTACTTC | TRBJ2-7 | - | - | TRBV5-1 | 19
CASSLLGEDTQYF | TGTGCCAGCAGCTTACTCGGGGAGGATACGCAGTATTTT | TRBJ2-3 | - | - | TRBV7-2 | 13
CASSPSGQGTYNEQFF | TGTGCCAGCTCCCCGTCGGGCCAGGGGACCTACAATGAGCAGTTCTTC | TRBJ2-1 | - | - | TRBV25-1 | 16
CASRPTSGSSYNEQFF | TGTGCCAGCAGGCCGACTAGCGGTAGCTCCTACAATGAGCAGTTCTTC | TRBJ2-1 | TRBD2 | - | TRBV27 | 16
CSVSAGGNSPLHF | TGCAGCGTTTCGGCAGGGGGTAATTCACCCCTCCACTTT | TRBJ1-6 | TRBD1 | - | TRBV29-1 | 13
CASSSLGETGESDTQYF | TGTGCCAGCAGCTCTCTCGGAGAGACAGGGGAGTCAGATACGCAGTATTTT | TRBJ2-3 | TRBD1 | - | TRBV27 | 17
CASSESGTVGNEQFF | TGCGCCAGCAGTGAGTCCGGGACAGTAGGGAATGAGCAGTTCTTC | TRBJ2-1 | TRBD1 | - | TRBV10-1 | 15
CAWSLLEGYTF | TGTGCCTGGAGCCTCCTTGAGGGCTACACCTTC | TRBJ1-2 | - | - | TRBV30 | 11
CASSPQITGTGHTGELFF | TGTGCCAGCTCACCACAAATAACCGGGACAGGGCACACCGGGGAGCTGTTTTTT | TRBJ2-2 | TRBD1 | - | TRBV18 | 18
CASSDRDTGELFF | TGCGCCAGCAGTGACAGGGACACCGGGGAGCTGTTTTTT | TRBJ2-2 | - | - | TRBV10-1 | 13
CASSVSPAVTDTQYF | TGTGCCAGCAGCGTATCTCCAGCGGTCACAGATACGCAGTATTTT | TRBJ2-3 | - | - | TRBV9 | 15
CASSEGLGFSLSYEQYF | TGTGCCAGCAGTGAAGGACTGGGTTTTTCCCTCTCCTACGAGCAGTACTTC | TRBJ2-7 | - | - | TRBV6-1 | 17
CASGRGLAGSDTQYF | TGTGCTAGTGGTAGGGGACTAGCGGGATCAGATACGCAGTATTTT | TRBJ2-3 | TRBD2 | - | TRBV12-5 | 15
CASSQDPAQLNTEAFF | TGCGCCAGCAGCCAAGATCCCGCCCAGCTGAACACTGAAGCTTTCTTT | TRBJ1-1 | - | few | TRBV4-1 | 16
CASSLVQGRNEQFF | TGTGCCAGCAGCTTGGTGCAGGGGCGGAATGAGCAGTTCTTC | TRBJ2-1 | - | - | TRBV5-4 | 14
CASRGRGRDGANVLTF | TGTGCCAGCAGAGGCAGGGGGCGAGATGGGGCCAACGTCCTGACTTTC | TRBJ2-6 | TRBD1 | - | TRBV28 | 16
CASPTPPGLPNTGELFF | TGTGCCAGCCCCACCCCACCGGGACTACCGAACACCGGGGAGCTGTTTTTT | TRBJ2-2 | TRBD2 | - | TRBV18 | 17
CATSRETRGLTEAFF | TGTGCCACCAGCAGAGAAACGAGGGGACTCACTGAAGCTTTCTTT | TRBJ1-1 | - | - | TRBV15 | 15